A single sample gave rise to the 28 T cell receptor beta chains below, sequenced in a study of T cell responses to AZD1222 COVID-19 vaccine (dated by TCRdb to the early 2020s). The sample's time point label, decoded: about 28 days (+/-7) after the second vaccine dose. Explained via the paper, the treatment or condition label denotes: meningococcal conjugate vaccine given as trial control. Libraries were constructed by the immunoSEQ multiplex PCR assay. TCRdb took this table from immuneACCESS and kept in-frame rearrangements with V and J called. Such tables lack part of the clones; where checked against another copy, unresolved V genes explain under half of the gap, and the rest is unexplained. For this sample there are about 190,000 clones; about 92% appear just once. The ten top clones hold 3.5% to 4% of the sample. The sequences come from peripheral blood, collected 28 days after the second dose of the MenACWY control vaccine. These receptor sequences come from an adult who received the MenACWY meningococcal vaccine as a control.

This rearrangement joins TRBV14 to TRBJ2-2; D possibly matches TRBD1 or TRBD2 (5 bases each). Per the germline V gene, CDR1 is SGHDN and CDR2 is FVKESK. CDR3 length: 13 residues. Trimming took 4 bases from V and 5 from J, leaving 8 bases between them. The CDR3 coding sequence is TGTGCCAGCAGCCGGGACGTAACCGGGGAGCTGTTTTTT. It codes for CASSRDVTGELFF.

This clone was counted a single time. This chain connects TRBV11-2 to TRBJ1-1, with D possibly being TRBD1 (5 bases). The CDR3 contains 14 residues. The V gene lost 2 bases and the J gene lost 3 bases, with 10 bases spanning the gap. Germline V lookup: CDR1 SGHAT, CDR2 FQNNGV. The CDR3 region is CASSLQGVDTEAFF. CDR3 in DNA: TGTGCCAGCAGCTTACAGGGCGTTGACACTGAAGCTTTCTTT.

CDR3 sequence (DNA): TGTGCCAGCAGCGTAACCCCGGGGCCCAGCACAGATACGCAGTATTTT. Its translation: CASSVTPGPSTDTQYF. The gene calls are TRBV9 and TRBJ2-3; D may be TRBD1 or TRBD2 (5 bases each). With 1 base removed from V and 0 bases from J, the gap between germline ends came to 12 bases. In germline, CDR1 is SGDLS, CDR2 YYNGEE. This CDR3 comprises 16 residues. Looking up the rest from reference TRBV9 and TRBJ2-3 gives the full variable domain: DSGVTQTPKHLITATGQRVTLRCSPRSGDLSVYWYQQSLDQGLQFLIQYYNGEERAKGNILERFSAQQFPDLHSELNLSSLELGDSALYFCASSVTPGPSTDTQYFGPGTRLTVL.

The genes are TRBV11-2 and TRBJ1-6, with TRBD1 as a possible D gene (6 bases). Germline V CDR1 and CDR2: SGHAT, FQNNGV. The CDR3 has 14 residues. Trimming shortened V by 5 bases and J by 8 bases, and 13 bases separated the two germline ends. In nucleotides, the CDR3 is TGTGCCAGCAGCCTTGGGACATCTTATTCACCCCTCCACTTT. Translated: CASSLGTSYSPLHF.

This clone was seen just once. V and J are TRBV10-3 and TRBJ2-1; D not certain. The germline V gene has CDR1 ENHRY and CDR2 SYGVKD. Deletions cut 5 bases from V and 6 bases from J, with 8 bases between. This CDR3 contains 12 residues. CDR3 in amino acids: CAISSLGNEQFF. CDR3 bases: TGTGCCATCAGTTCGCTAGGCAATGAGCAGTTCTTC.

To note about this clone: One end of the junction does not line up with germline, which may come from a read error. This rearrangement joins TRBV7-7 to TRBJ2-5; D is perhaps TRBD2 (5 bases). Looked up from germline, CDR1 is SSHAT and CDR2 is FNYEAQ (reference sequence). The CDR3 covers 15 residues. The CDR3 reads CASSLVRAGQETQYF. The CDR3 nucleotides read TGTGCTAGCAGCTTAGTGAGGGCAGGTCAAGAGACCCAGTACTTC.

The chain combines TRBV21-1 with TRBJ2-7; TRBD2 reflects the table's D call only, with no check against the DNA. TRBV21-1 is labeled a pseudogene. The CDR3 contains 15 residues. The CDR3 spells CASSKVQADAYEQYF. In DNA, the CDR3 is TGTGCCAGCAGCAAAGTCCAAGCGGATGCCTACGAGCAGTACTTC.

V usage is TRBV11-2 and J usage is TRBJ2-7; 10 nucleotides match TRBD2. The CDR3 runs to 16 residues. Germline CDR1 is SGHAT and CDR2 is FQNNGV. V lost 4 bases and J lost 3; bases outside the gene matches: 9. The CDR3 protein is CASSSPLAGGGYEQYF. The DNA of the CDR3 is TGTGCCAGCAGCTCGCCTTTAGCGGGAGGAGGCTACGAGCAGTACTTC.

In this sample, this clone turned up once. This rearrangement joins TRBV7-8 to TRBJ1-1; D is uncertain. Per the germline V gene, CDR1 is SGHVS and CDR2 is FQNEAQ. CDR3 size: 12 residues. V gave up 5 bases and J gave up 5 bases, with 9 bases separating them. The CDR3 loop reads CASSPSGTEAFF. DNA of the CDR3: TGTGCCAGCAGCCCGTCGGGGACTGAAGCTTTCTTT. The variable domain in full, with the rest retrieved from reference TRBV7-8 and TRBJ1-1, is GAGVSQSPRYKVAKRGQDVALRCDPISGHVSLFWYQQALGQGPEFLTYFQNEAQLDKSGLPSDRFFAERPEGSVSTLKIQRTQQEDSAVYLCASSPSGTEAFFGQGTRLTVV.

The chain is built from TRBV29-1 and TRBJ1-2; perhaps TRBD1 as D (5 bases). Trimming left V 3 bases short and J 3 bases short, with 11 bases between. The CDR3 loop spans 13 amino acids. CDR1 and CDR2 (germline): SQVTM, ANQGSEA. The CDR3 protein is CSVDLRGDYGYTF. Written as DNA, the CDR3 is TGCAGCGTTGATTTGCGAGGGGACTATGGCTACACCTTC.

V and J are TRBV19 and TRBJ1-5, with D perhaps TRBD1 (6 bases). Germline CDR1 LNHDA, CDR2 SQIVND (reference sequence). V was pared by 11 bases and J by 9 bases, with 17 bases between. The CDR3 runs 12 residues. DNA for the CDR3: TGTGCCGGGGGGGGCCCCCCGTGGCCCCAGCATTTT. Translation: CAGGGPPWPQHF.

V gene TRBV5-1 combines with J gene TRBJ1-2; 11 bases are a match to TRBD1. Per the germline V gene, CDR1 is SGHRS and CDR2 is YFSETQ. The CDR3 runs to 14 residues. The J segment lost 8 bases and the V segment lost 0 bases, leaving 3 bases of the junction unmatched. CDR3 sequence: CASSLEGQGVGYTF. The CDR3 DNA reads TGCGCCAGCAGCTTGGAGGGACAGGGGGTCGGCTACACCTTC.

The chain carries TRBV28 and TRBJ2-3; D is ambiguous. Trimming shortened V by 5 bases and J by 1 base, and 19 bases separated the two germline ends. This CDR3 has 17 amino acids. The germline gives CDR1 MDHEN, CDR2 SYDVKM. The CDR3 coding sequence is TGTGCCAGCAGTACCTCCCATATAAGTATAGGCACAGATACGCAGTATTTT. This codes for CASSTSHISIGTDTQYF.

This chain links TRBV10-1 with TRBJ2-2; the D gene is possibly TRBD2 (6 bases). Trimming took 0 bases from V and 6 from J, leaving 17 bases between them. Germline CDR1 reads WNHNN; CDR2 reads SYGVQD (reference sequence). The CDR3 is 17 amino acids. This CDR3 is CASSESGTPEVAGELFF. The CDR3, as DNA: TGCGCCAGCAGTGAGTCGGGGACTCCCGAGGTGGCCGGGGAGCTGTTTTTT.

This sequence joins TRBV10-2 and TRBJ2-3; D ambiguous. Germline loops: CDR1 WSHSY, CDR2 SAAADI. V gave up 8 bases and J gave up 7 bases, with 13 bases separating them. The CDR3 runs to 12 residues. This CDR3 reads CASGDSPHTQYF. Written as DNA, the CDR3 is TGCGCCAGCGGAGACTCTCCCCATACGCAGTATTTT.

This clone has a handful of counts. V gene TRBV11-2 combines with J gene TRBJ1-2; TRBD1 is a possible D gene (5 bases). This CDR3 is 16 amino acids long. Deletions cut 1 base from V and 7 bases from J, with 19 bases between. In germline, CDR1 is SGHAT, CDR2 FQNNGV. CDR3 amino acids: CASSLGRGRGSFGYTF. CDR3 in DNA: TGTGCCAGCAGCTTAGGACGGGGGAGAGGCTCATTTGGCTACACCTTC. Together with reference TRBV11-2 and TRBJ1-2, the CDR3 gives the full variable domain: EAGVAQSPRYKIIEKRQSVAFWCNPISGHATLYWYQQILGQGPKLLIQFQNNGVVDDSQLPKDRFSAERLKGVDSTLKIQPAKLEDSAVYLCASSLGRGRGSFGYTFGSGTRLTVV.

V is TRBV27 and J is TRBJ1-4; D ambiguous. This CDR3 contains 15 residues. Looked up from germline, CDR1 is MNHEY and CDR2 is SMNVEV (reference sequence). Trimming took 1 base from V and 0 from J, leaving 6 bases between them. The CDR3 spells CASSLFFATNEKLFF. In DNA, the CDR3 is TGTGCCAGCAGTTTATTTTTTGCAACTAATGAAAAACTGTTTTTT.

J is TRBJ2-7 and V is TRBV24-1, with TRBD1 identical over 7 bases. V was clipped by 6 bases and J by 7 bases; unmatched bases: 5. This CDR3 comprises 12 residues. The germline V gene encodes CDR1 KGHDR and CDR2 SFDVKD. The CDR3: CATSTGAGEQYF. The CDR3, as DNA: TGTGCCACCAGTACAGGGGCTGGTGAGCAGTACTTC.

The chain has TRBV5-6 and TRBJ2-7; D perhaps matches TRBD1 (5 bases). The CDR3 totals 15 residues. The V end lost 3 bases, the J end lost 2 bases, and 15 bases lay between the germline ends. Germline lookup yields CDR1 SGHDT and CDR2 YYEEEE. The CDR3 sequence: CASSSSGLRPYEQYF. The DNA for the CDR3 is TGTGCCAGCAGCTCTTCAGGGTTGCGCCCCTACGAGCAGTACTTC.

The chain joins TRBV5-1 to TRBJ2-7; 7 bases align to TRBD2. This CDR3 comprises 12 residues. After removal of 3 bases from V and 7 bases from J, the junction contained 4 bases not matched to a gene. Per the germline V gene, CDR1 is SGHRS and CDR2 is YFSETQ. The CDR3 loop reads CASSSGLLEQYF. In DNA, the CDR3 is TGCGCCAGCAGCTCGGGACTATTGGAGCAGTACTTC.

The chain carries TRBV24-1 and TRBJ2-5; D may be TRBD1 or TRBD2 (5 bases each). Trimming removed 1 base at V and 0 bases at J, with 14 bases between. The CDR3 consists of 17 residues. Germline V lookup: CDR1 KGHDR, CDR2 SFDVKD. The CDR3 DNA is TGTGCCACCAGTGATTTCCTCCAGGGAGACCACCAAGAGACCCAGTACTTC. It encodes CATSDFLQGDHQETQYF.

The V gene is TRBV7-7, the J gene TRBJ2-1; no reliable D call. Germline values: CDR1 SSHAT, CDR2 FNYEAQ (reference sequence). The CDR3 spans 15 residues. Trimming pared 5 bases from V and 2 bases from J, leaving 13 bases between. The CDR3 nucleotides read TGTGCCAGCAGCACCGGACGGGTTGCCTACAATGAGCAGTTCTTC. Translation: CASSTGRVAYNEQFF.

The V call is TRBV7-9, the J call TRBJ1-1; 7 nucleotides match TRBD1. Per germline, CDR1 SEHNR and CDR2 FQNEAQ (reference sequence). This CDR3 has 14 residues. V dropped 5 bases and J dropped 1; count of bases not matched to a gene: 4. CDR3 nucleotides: TGTGCCAGCAGCCACCGGGACAGGAACACTGAAGCTTTCTTT. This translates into CASSHRDRNTEAFF.

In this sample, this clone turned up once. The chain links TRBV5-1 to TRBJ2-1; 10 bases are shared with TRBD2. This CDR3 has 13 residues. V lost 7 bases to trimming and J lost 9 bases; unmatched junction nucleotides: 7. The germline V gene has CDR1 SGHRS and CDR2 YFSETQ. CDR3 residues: CASGLAVRSEQFF. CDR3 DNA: TGCGCCAGCGGACTAGCGGTCCGCAGTGAGCAGTTCTTC. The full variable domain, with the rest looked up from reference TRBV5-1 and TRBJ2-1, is KAGVTQTPRYLIKTRGQQVTLSCSPISGHRSVSWYQQTPGQGLQFLFEYFSETQRNKGNFPGRFSGRQFSNSRSEMNVSTLELGDSALYLCASGLAVRSEQFFGPGTRLTVL.

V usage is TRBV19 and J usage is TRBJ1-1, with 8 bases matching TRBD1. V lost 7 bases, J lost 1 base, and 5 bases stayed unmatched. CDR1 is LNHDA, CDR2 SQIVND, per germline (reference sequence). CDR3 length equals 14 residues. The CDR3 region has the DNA TGTGCCAGTACCCGCAGGGGGCAGAACACTGAAGCTTTCTTT. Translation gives CASTRRGQNTEAFF.

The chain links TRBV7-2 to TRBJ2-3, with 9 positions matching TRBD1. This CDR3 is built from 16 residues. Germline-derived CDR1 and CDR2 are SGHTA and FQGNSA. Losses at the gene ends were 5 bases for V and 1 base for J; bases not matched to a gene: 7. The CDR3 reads CASSPGTGLGTDTQYF. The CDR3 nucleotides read TGTGCCAGCAGCCCCGGGACAGGGTTGGGCACAGATACGCAGTATTTT.

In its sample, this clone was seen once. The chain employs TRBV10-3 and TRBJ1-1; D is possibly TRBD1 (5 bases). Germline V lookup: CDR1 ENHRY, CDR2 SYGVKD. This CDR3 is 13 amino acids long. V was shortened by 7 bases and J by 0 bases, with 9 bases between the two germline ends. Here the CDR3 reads CAIKETVNTEAFF. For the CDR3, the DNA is TGTGCCATCAAAGAGACAGTGAACACTGAAGCTTTCTTT.

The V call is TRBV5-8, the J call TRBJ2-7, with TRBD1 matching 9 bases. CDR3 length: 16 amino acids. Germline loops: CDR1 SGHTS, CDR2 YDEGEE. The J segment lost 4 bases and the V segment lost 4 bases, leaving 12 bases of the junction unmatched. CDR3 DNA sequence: TGTGCCAGCAGCCGGGGTAACAGGGGGCTCGGTTACGAGCAGTACTTC. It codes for CASSRGNRGLGYEQYF.